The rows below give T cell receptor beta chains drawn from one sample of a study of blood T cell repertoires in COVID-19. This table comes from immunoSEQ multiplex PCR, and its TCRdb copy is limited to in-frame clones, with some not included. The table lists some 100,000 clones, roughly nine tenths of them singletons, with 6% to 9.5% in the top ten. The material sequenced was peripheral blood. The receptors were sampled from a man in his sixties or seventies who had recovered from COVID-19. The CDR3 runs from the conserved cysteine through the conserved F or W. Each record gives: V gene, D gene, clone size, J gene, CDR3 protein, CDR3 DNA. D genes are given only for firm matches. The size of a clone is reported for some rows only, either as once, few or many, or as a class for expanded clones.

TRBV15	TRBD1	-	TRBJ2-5	CATSRRQGETQYF	TGTGCCACCAGCAGGAGACAGGGAGAGACCCAGTACTTC
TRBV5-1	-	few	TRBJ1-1	CASSLAEGTEAFF	TGCGCCAGCAGCTTGGCGGAGGGCACTGAAGCTTTCTTT
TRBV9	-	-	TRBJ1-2	CASSKGEGVEIYGYTF	TGTGCCAGCAGCAAAGGGGAGGGGGTCGAGATCTATGGCTACACCTTC
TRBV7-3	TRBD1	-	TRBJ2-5	CASSLTPHPGQGQETQYF	TGTGCCAGCAGCTTAACGCCCCACCCGGGACAGGGGCAAGAGACCCAGTACTTC
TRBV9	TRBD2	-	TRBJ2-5	CASSVGTSGPQETQYF	TGTGCCAGCAGCGTAGGGACTAGCGGTCCCCAAGAGACCCAGTACTTC
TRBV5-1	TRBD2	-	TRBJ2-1	CASRGLASDNEQFF	TGCGCCAGCCGTGGACTAGCTAGTGACAATGAGCAGTTCTTC
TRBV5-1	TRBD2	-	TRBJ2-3	CASSPRLAGGMGTDTQYF	TGCGCCAGCAGCCCACGACTAGCGGGGGGGATGGGCACAGATACGCAGTATTTT
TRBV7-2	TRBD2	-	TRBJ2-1	CASSQRSGSTYNEQFF	TGTGCCAGCAGCCAACGTAGCGGGAGTACGTACAATGAGCAGTTCTTC
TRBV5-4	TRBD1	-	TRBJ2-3	CASSSSFYDRGRLYF	TGTGCCAGCAGCTCCTCTTTCTACGACAGGGGAAGATTGTATTTT
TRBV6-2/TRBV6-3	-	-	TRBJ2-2	CASSTDTGELFF	TGTGCCAGCAGCACGGACACCGGGGAGCTGTTTTTT
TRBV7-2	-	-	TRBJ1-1	CASSPSIRGNTEAFF	TGTGCCAGCAGCCCAAGCATCCGGGGGAACACTGAAGCTTTCTTT
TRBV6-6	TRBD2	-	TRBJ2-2	CASSHSGILAGDDTGELFF	TGTGCCAGCAGCCACTCCGGCATACTAGCGGGAGACGACACCGGGGAGCTGTTTTTT
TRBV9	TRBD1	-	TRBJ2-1	CASSVGTQGSYNEQFF	TGTGCCAGCAGCGTAGGTACACAGGGGTCCTACAATGAGCAGTTCTTC
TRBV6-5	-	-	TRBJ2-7	CASSYGLGRSYEQYF	TGTGCCAGCAGTTACGGGTTGGGCCGCTCCTACGAGCAGTACTTC
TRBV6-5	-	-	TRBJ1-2	CASSSPGHLYGYTF	TGTGCCAGCAGTTCCCCGGGACACCTCTATGGCTACACCTTC
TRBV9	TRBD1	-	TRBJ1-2	CASRQGGANYGYTF	TGTGCCAGCAGACAAGGGGGCGCGAACTATGGCTACACCTTC
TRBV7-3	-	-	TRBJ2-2	CASSLSAERLKNTGELFF	TGTGCCAGCAGCTTATCCGCGGAACGACTGAAGAACACCGGGGAGCTGTTTTTT
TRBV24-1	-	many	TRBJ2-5	CATSDHTGPQETQYF	TGTGCCACCAGTGACCACACAGGTCCCCAAGAGACCCAGTACTTC
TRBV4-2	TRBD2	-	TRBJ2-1	CASSQEERGGHNEQFF	TGTGCCAGCAGCCAAGAGGAGCGGGGGGGACACAATGAGCAGTTCTTC
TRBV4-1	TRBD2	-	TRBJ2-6	CASRGLAGAPGANVLTF	TGCGCCAGCAGAGGACTAGCGGGAGCCCCTGGGGCCAACGTCCTGACTTTC
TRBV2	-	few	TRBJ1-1	CASSEQVNTEAFF	TGTGCCAGCAGCGAACAGGTGAACACTGAAGCTTTCTTT
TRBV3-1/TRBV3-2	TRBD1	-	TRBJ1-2	CASSPGQGYYGYTF	TGTGCCAGCAGCCCAGGACAGGGCTACTATGGCTACACCTTC
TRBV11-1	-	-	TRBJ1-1	CASTATTGGDTEAFF	TGTGCCAGCACCGCTACTACGGGGGGCGACACTGAAGCTTTCTTT
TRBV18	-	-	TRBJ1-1	CASSPGPRAPEAFF	TGTGCCAGCTCACCAGGGCCCAGGGCGCCTGAAGCTTTCTTT
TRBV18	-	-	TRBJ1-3	CASSPAQVISGNTIYF	TGTGCCAGCTCACCCGCACAGGTGATCTCTGGAAACACCATATATTTT
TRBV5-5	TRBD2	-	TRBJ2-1	CASSSWAGGPYNEQFF	TGTGCCAGCAGCTCATGGGCGGGGGGGCCCTACAATGAGCAGTTCTTC
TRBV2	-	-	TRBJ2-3	CASRRDSGTDTQYF	TGTGCCAGCAGGCGGGATAGTGGCACAGATACGCAGTATTTT
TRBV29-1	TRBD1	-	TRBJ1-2	CSVEGAGGYGYTF	TGCAGCGTTGAAGGGGCAGGGGGCTATGGCTACACCTTC
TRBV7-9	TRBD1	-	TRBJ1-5	CASSLGDSQPQHF	TGTGCCAGCAGCTTGGGGGACAGTCAGCCCCAGCATTTT
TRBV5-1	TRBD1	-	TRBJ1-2	CASSVQGAYYGYTF	TGCGCCAGCAGTGTACAGGGGGCCTACTATGGCTACACCTTC
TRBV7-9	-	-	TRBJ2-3	CASSLSTDTQYF	TGTGCCAGCAGCCTTAGCACAGATACGCAGTATTTT
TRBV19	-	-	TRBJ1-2	CASSVSRIDGYTF	TGTGCCAGTAGTGTGAGCAGGATTGACGGCTACACCTTC
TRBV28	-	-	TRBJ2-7	CASGERGYEQYF	TGTGCCAGTGGAGAAAGGGGCTACGAGCAGTACTTC
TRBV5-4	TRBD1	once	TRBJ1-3	CASSKGTGGASGNTIYF	TGTGCCAGCAGCAAGGGGACAGGGGGCGCATCTGGAAACACCATATATTTT
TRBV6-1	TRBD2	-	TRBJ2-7	CASSAADGFGLAGLYEQYF	TGTGCCAGCAGTGCGGCGGACGGCTTTGGACTAGCGGGATTGTACGAGCAGTACTTC
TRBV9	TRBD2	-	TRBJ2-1	CASSVGGGGRNEQFF	TGTGCCAGCAGCGTAGGAGGCGGGGGGCGCAATGAGCAGTTCTTC
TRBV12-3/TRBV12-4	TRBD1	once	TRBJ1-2	CASSPWDSYGYTF	TGTGCCAGCAGTCCCTGGGACAGCTATGGCTACACCTTC
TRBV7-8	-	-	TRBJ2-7	CASSLLDGMGYEQYF	TGTGCCAGCAGCTTACTGGACGGGATGGGGTACGAGCAGTACTTC
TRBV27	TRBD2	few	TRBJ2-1	CASERFGTTSGTSYNEQFF	TGTGCCAGCGAACGGTTTGGGACTACCAGCGGGACCTCCTACAATGAGCAGTTCTTC
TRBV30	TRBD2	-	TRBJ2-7	CAWVSWREDTYEQYF	TGTGCCTGGGTGAGCTGGCGGGAGGACACCTACGAGCAGTACTTC
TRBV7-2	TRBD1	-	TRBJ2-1	CASSPDRVSAEQFF	TGTGCCAGCAGCCCCGACAGGGTCTCTGCTGAGCAGTTCTTC
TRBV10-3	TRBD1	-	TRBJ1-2	CAISEGQGTYGYTF	TGTGCCATCAGTGAGGGACAGGGCACATATGGCTACACCTTC
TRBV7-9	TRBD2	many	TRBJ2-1	CASSLKIRVAGSGDEQFF	TGTGCCAGCAGCTTAAAGATCCGGGTAGCGGGATCTGGCGATGAGCAGTTCTTC
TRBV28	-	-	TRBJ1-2	CATIDYDWSNYGYTF	TGTGCCACCATCGATTACGATTGGAGCAACTATGGCTACACCTTC
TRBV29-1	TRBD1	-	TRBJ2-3	CSGGNIQGWTDTQYF	TGCAGCGGCGGAAACATACAGGGGTGGACAGATACGCAGTATTTT
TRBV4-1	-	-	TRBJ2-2	CASSRERTVFANTGELFF	TGCGCCAGCAGCCGAGAAAGGACAGTGTTCGCGAACACCGGGGAGCTGTTTTTT
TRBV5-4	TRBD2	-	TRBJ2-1	CASSLSGLGYDEQFF	TGTGCCAGCAGCTTGTCCGGACTAGGTTATGATGAGCAGTTCTTC
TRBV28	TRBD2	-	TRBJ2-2	CASSLAGLADTGELFF	TGTGCCAGCAGTTTAGCGGGACTAGCGGACACCGGGGAGCTGTTTTTT
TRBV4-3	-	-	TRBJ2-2	CASSQEGQSRINTGELFF	TGCGCCAGCAGCCAGGAGGGACAGTCTCGGATAAACACCGGGGAGCTGTTTTTT
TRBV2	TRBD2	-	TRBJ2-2	CASSGLAGWAGELFF	TGTGCCAGTTCCGGACTAGCGGGTTGGGCCGGGGAGCTGTTTTTT
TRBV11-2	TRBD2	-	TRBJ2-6	CASSLSGNSGANVLTF	TGTGCCAGCAGCTTAAGCGGGAACTCTGGGGCCAACGTCCTGACTTTC
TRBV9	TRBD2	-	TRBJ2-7	CASSKETSGRADAYEQYF	TGTGCCAGCAGCAAAGAGACTAGCGGGAGGGCCGACGCTTACGAGCAGTACTTC
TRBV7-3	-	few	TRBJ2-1	CASSLGSGYEQFF	TGTGCCAGCAGCTTAGGGTCAGGGTATGAGCAGTTCTTC